One and the same sample provided the 3 T cell receptor beta chains below, sequenced in a study of cytomegalovirus exposure and HLA in healthy donors. The PCR contained 60 Vbeta and 13 Jbeta primers. Data came from immunoSEQ multiplex PCR; TCRdb stores just in-frame clones and leaves some out. The data contain about 140,000 clones, 70% to 80% of them singletons. The sequencing sample was made of PBMCs. The origin of the receptors is a female donor in good health and CMV-seronegative.

The genes are TRBV18 and TRBJ1-3; D remains unclear. Trimming removed 3 bases at V and 4 bases at J, with 13 bases between. CDR1 and CDR2 (germline): KGHSH, LQKENI. The CDR3 has 15 residues. The CDR3 spells CASSPQRTFGNTIYF. The CDR3 coding sequence is TGTGCCAGCTCACCCCAGCGGACGTTCGGAAACACCATATATTTT.

The genes are TRBV19 and TRBJ2-4; tentative D call: TRBD2 (6 bases). V was cut by 8 bases and J by 1 base, with 15 bases left in between. Looked up from germline, CDR1 is LNHDA and CDR2 is SQIVND (reference sequence). CDR3 size: 15 residues. CDR3 coding DNA: TGTGCCAGTGCCGAGTGGGGAGGCGCCAAAAACATTCAGTACTTC. Its translation is CASAEWGGAKNIQYF.

V is TRBV30 and J is TRBJ2-7, with D perhaps matching TRBD2 (6 bases). The CDR3 spans 13 residues. Trimming left V 3 bases short and J 0 bases short, with 9 bases between. Germline-derived CDR1 and CDR2 are GTSNPN and SVGIG (reference sequence). The CDR3 DNA follows: TGTGCCTGGAGGTTAGCGGCCTCCTACGAGCAGTACTTC. Protein product: CAWRLAASYEQYF.